The 10 T cell receptor beta chains below come from one sample, sequenced in a study of T cell responses to AZD1222 COVID-19 vaccine. The assay was immunoSEQ multiplex PCR, and TCRdb's table has in-frame clones only and misses some. This repertoire shows 100,000 to 150,000 clones, 88% found once; its top ten account for under 7%. Sequenced here: peripheral blood, sampled on day 0 of AZD1222 vaccination. These receptor sequences come from an adult in good health.

The chain combines TRBV7-8 with TRBJ1-2, with unresolved D. V was clipped by 0 bases and J by 5 bases, with 13 bases between them. CDR1 and CDR2 from the germline V gene are SGHVS and FQNEAQ. The CDR3 has 15 amino acids. CDR3 in amino acids: CASSLAGTLGYGYTF. CDR3 coding DNA: TGTGCCAGCAGCTTAGCGGGAACCCTGGGGTATGGCTACACCTTC. Complete variable domain (other parts from reference TRBV7-8 and TRBJ1-2): GAGVSQSPRYKVAKRGQDVALRCDPISGHVSLFWYQQALGQGPEFLTYFQNEAQLDKSGLPSDRFFAERPEGSVSTLKIQRTQQEDSAVYLCASSLAGTLGYGYTFGSGTRLTVV.

CDR3 nucleotide sequence: TGTGCCTGGTTAATAGCGGGAGTTACCTATTACAATGAGCAGTTCTTC. It yields the protein CAWLIAGVTYYNEQFF. V is TRBV30 and J is TRBJ2-1; 9 nucleotides align to TRBD2. The CDR3 has 16 residues. Germline CDR1 is GTSNPN and CDR2 is SVGIG (reference sequence). Losses at the gene ends were 5 bases for V and 4 bases for J; bases not matched to a gene: 12.

The chain carries TRBV5-6 and TRBJ1-2, with D perhaps TRBD1 (6 bases). The V and J ends lost 0 bases and 0 bases respectively, with 12 bases between them. Germline loops: CDR1 SGHDT, CDR2 YYEEEE. The CDR3 runs to 16 residues. CDR3: CASSLGARGTNYGYTF. CDR3 nucleotides: TGTGCCAGCAGCTTGGGGGCAAGGGGGACTAACTATGGCTACACCTTC.

The chain couples TRBV2 to TRBJ1-2, with D hard to call. In germline, CDR1 is SNHLY, CDR2 FYNNEI. CDR3 size: 10 residues. Trimming removed 11 bases at V and 11 bases at J, with 15 bases between. The CDR3 loop is CASALWRYTF. The CDR3 nucleotides read TGTGCCTCCGCGTTGTGGCGTTACACCTTC.

The rearrangement joins TRBV19 to TRBJ1-4, with a tentative D call TRBD1 (5 bases). The germline V and J ends were trimmed by 6 bases and 6 bases, with 5 bases remaining between them. There are 11 residues in the CDR3. The germline V gene has CDR1 LNHDA and CDR2 SQIVND (reference sequence). The CDR3 nucleotides read TGTGCCAGTAGAGGGGATGAAAAACTGTTTTTT. It yields the protein CASRGDEKLFF.

A note on this clone: Germline and junction disagree at one end, which may indicate a read error. V usage is TRBV28 and J usage is TRBJ2-2; D gene ambiguous. CDR1 and CDR2 from the germline V gene are MDHEN and SYDVKM. The length of the CDR3 is 15 residues. The CDR3 loop is CASSFQTLDTGELFF. DNA for the CDR3: TGTGCCAGTAGTTTTCAGACACTCGACACCGGGGAGCTGTTTTTT.

The chain uses TRBV7-2 and TRBJ1-3; D may be TRBD1 (6 bases). CDR3 length: 16 amino acids. Germline values: CDR1 SGHTA, CDR2 FQGNSA. Trimming took off 3 bases at V and 0 bases at J, with 12 bases between the two ends. The chain's CDR3 is CASSFDRTRSGNTIYF. The CDR3 DNA reads TGTGCCAGCAGCTTCGACAGGACACGCTCTGGAAACACCATATATTTT.

This sequence joins TRBV18 and TRBJ2-1, with TRBD2 identical over 10 bases. This CDR3 contains 15 residues. Trimming removed 1 base from V and 5 bases from J; junction bases left unmatched: 2. Germline lookup yields CDR1 KGHSH and CDR2 LQKENI. The CDR3 protein is CASSPQSGGDNEQFF. In DNA form, the CDR3 reads TGTGCCAGCTCACCACAGAGCGGGGGGGACAATGAGCAGTTCTTC.

The rearrangement uses TRBV7-2 and TRBJ1-4; 11 bases are shared with TRBD1. From germline, CDR1 is SGHTA and CDR2 FQGNSA. V was clipped by 3 bases and J by 11 bases; unmatched bases: 8. The CDR3 has 15 residues. In nucleotides, the CDR3 is TGTGCCAGCAGCTTGGACGGACAGGGGGCAGGGAAACTGTTTTTT. This codes for CASSLDGQGAGKLFF.

This clone has only a few counts. This chain links TRBV3-1 (or the pseudogene TRBV3-2) with TRBJ2-7; the D is unclear. Germline loops: CDR1 LGHDT, CDR2 YNNKEL (reference sequence). V was trimmed by 4 bases and J by 5 bases, leaving 9 bases between them. The CDR3 contains 12 residues. The CDR3 nucleotides read TGTGCCAGCAGCCGTATCGGGCACGAGCAGTACTTC. Translated, it gives CASSRIGHEQYF.